The 30 T cell receptor beta chains listed next were all sequenced from one sample in a study of T cell responses to AZD1222 COVID-19 vaccine. TCRdb's copy holds only in-frame clones and misses some; the assay was immunoSEQ multiplex PCR. The sample holds 100,000 to 150,000 clones, around 90% seen once. This specimen consisted of peripheral blood, obtained on day 0 of AZD1222 vaccination. These receptors all come from an adult in good health.

V usage is TRBV9 and J usage is TRBJ2-7, with D perhaps TRBD1 or TRBD2 (6 bases each). Between the trimmed V and J ends, which lost 6 bases and 4 bases, there was a span of 20 bases. Germline CDR1 is SGDLS and CDR2 is YYNGEE. The CDR3 loop spans 15 amino acids. The CDR3 sequence: CASTLGPGAQYEQYF. The CDR3 region has the DNA TGTGCCAGCACCCTGGGGCCGGGGGCACAGTACGAGCAGTACTTC.

The V and J genes are TRBV9 and TRBJ2-2, with D perhaps matching TRBD1 (6 bases). The germline gives CDR1 SGDLS, CDR2 YYNGEE. Trimming shortened V by 3 bases and J by 8 bases, and 20 bases separated the two germline ends. This CDR3 is 16 amino acids long. The CDR3 is CASSEGTDSSRGELFF. The CDR3 nucleotides are TGTGCCAGCAGCGAGGGGACGGACAGCTCACGGGGGGAGCTGTTTTTT.

The chain employs TRBV19 and TRBJ2-7; D gene unclear. The CDR3 totals 13 residues. Germline CDR1 is LNHDA and CDR2 is SQIVND (reference sequence). V was cut by 1 base and J by 0 bases, with 4 bases left in between. The CDR3 protein is CASSIGFSYEQYF. CDR3 nucleotide sequence: TGTGCCAGTAGTATAGGGTTCTCCTACGAGCAGTACTTC.

V is TRBV12-3 or TRBV12-4 and J is TRBJ2-2; D is uncertain. The CDR3 is made up of 12 amino acids. Trimming pared 3 bases from V and 9 bases from J, leaving 8 bases between. The CDR3: CASSFFRRELFF. CDR3 nucleotides: TGTGCCAGCAGTTTTTTTCGCCGGGAGCTGTTTTTT.

The rearrangement links TRBV7-8 to TRBJ2-5; 9 bases align to TRBD1. The CDR3 totals 14 residues. Germline lookup yields CDR1 SGHVS and CDR2 FQNEAQ. The junction had 5 bases not matched to a gene; V was cut back by 4 bases and J by 5 bases. Here the CDR3 DNA reads TGTGCCAGCAGCTCTGAGACAGGGGGGGAGACCCAGTACTTC. As protein: CASSSETGGETQYF.

The V gene is TRBV11-3, the J gene TRBJ2-7; D remains ambiguous. The CDR3 totals 15 residues. The V end was cut by 1 base, the J end by 2 bases, with 12 bases between. Germline V gene sequence: CDR1 SGHNT, CDR2 YENEEA. Here the CDR3 reads CASSLGGGTTYEQYF. The DNA for the CDR3 is TGTGCCAGCAGCTTAGGTGGTGGAACTACCTACGAGCAGTACTTC.

In this sample, this clone turned up once. This chain links TRBV4-1 with TRBJ2-3; 10 positions match TRBD2. Germline lookup yields CDR1 MGHRA and CDR2 YSYEKL. V shed 2 bases and J 1 base; nucleotides not matched to a gene: 0. There are 15 residues in the CDR3. The CDR3, as DNA: TGCGCCAGCAGCCAACTAGCGGGGGGCACAGATACGCAGTATTTT. It translates to CASSQLAGGTDTQYF.

This clone is a singleton in its sample. The chain carries TRBV4-1 and TRBJ1-4; D ambiguous. This CDR3 is built from 17 residues. The germline CDR1 and CDR2 sequences are MGHRA and YSYEKL. Deletions cut 1 base from V and 0 bases from J, with 12 bases between. CDR3 sequence (DNA): TGCGCCAGCAGCCAAGGGGGAGGGCTTACAACTAATGAAAAACTGTTTTTT. It codes for CASSQGGGLTTNEKLFF.

The rearrangement joins TRBV7-6 to TRBJ1-2; D unresolved. Trimming shortened V by 1 base and J by 4 bases, and 13 bases separated the two germline ends. The CDR3 has 15 residues. From germline, CDR1 is SGHVS and CDR2 FNYEAQ. Here the CDR3 DNA reads TGTGCCAGCAGCTTAGGTACAACGGGGAGCTATGGCTACACCTTC. This codes for CASSLGTTGSYGYTF.

The chain uses TRBV24-1 and TRBJ2-7; D unclear. The CDR3 spans 11 residues. Germline V gene sequence: CDR1 KGHDR, CDR2 SFDVKD. V was clipped by 0 bases and J by 7 bases, with 3 bases between them. In DNA form, the CDR3 reads TGTGCCACCAGTGATTTGAAGGAGCAGTACTTC. It yields the protein CATSDLKEQYF.

V is TRBV6-4 and J is TRBJ2-1; 9 bases agree with TRBD2. Germline V gene sequence: CDR1 MRHNA, CDR2 SNTAGT. This CDR3 comprises 16 residues. V shed 6 bases, J shed 1 base, and the junction held 7 bases outside the gene matches. The CDR3 DNA reads TGTGCCAGCAGCGTCGAGGCGGGAGGGTCCTACAATGAGCAGTTCTTC. Protein sequence: CASSVEAGGSYNEQFF.

The V call is TRBV2, the J call TRBJ2-3, with 9 bases lining up with TRBD1. Germline-derived CDR1 and CDR2 are SNHLY and FYNNEI. Trimming took 6 bases from V and 5 from J; bases not matched to a gene: 6. The CDR3 consists of 14 residues. This CDR3 is CASSLQGAGDTQYF. CDR3 nucleotide sequence: TGTGCCAGCAGCCTACAGGGGGCCGGAGATACGCAGTATTTT. Full variable domain (remainder filled in from reference TRBV2 and TRBJ2-3): EPEVTQTPSHQVTQMGQEVILRCVPISNHLYFYWYRQILGQKVEFLVSFYNNEISEKSEIFDDQFSVERPDGSNFTLKIRSTKLEDSAMYFCASSLQGAGDTQYFGPGTRLTVL.

This clone was counted once. The V and J genes are TRBV25-1 and TRBJ2-7; no firm D call. Germline-derived CDR1 and CDR2 are MGHDK and SYGVNS. The V end was cut by 5 bases, the J end by 4 bases, with 9 bases between. The CDR3 is 12 amino acids. The CDR3 DNA is TGTGCCAGCAGTTTGACCGGATACGAGCAGTACTTC. Its protein product is CASSLTGYEQYF.

The chain couples TRBV11-3 to TRBJ2-5; TRBD2 matches at 7 bases. CDR1 and CDR2 (germline): SGHNT, YENEEA. V lost 5 bases and J lost 4; bases outside the gene matches: 13. There are 16 residues in the CDR3. This CDR3 is CASSPEMGGVRETQYF. The CDR3 DNA sequence: TGTGCCAGCAGCCCTGAGATGGGGGGGGTACGAGAGACCCAGTACTTC. Together with reference TRBV11-3 and TRBJ2-5, the CDR3 gives the full variable domain: EAGVVQSPRYKIIEKKQPVAFWCNPISGHNTLYWYLQNLGQGPELLIRYENEEAVDDSQLPKDRFSAERLKGVDSTLKIQPAELGDSAVYLCASSPEMGGVRETQYFGPGTRLLVL.

The DNA of the CDR3 is TGTGCCAGCAGCTCCGGGACTAGCGGGGGGTATAGTGAGCAGTTCTTC. The encoded protein is CASSSGTSGGYSEQFF. V is TRBV11-2 and J is TRBJ2-1; the match to TRBD2 covers 15 bases. CDR3 size: 16 residues. Germline-derived CDR1 and CDR2 are SGHAT and FQNNGV. The V gene end was trimmed by 4 bases and the J gene end by 9 bases; junction bases not matched to a gene: 7.

The genes are TRBV27 and TRBJ1-1; maybe TRBD1 (5 bases). With 6 bases removed from V and 2 bases from J, the gap between germline ends came to 7 bases. CDR3 size: 12 residues. Germline CDR1 reads MNHEY; CDR2 reads SMNVEV (reference sequence). CDR3 in DNA: TGTGCCAGCAGGGACACCAACACTGAAGCTTTCTTT. It yields the protein CASRDTNTEAFF.

The CDR3 DNA is TGTGCCAGCGAGTTTACAGCTACCTATGGCTACACCTTC. Protein: CASEFTATYGYTF. The rearrangement joins TRBV25-1 to TRBJ1-2, with D unclear. The germline V and J ends were trimmed by 8 bases and 4 bases, with 14 bases remaining between them. The V gene's germline CDR1 is MGHDK and CDR2 SYGVNS. The CDR3 sequence is 13 residues long.

V usage is TRBV4-3 and J usage is TRBJ1-1, with D unclear. Trimming shortened V by 3 bases and J by 1 base, and 12 bases separated the two germline ends. CDR1 and CDR2 (germline): LGHNA, YSLEER. The CDR3 length is 15 residues. Here the CDR3 DNA reads TGCGCCAGCAGCCAGGCCTGGACCGAGAACACTGAAGCTTTCTTT. It encodes CASSQAWTENTEAFF.

In DNA form, the CDR3 reads TGTGCCATCAGTGAACGACAGGAGACCAGTGAGCAGTTCTTC. Protein sequence: CAISERQETSEQFF. The chain has TRBV10-3 and TRBJ2-1, with TRBD1 as a possible D gene (6 bases). Trimming took 3 bases from V and 9 from J, leaving 15 bases between them. Germline V gene lookup returns CDR1 ENHRY and CDR2 SYGVKD. This CDR3 is 14 amino acids long.

The V gene is TRBV28, the J gene TRBJ1-2, with D possibly matching TRBD1 (5 bases). Trimming cost V 4 bases and J 8 bases, with 14 bases left between them. The CDR3 consists of 13 residues. Germline V gives CDR1 MDHEN, CDR2 SYDVKM. The CDR3 sequence is CASSSGTRQGYTF. CDR3 sequence (DNA): TGTGCCAGCAGTTCCGGGACCCGCCAGGGCTACACCTTC.

This chain uses TRBV5-1 with TRBJ2-7, with TRBD1 identical over 7 bases. Germline CDR1 reads SGHRS; CDR2 reads YFSETQ. Unmatched junction bases numbered 5, after V lost 3 bases and J lost 2 bases. The CDR3 loop spans 14 amino acids. This CDR3 is CASSSRDSAYEQYF. The CDR3 DNA reads TGCGCCAGCAGCTCCCGGGACAGCGCCTACGAGCAGTACTTC.

The chain joins TRBV3-1 (or the pseudogene TRBV3-2) to TRBJ1-6; D is ambiguous. This CDR3 has 17 residues. The V end was cut by 1 base, the J end by 0 bases, with 10 bases between. Germline CDR1 reads LGHDT; CDR2 reads YNNKEL (reference sequence). This chain's CDR3 is CASSQVRASSYNSPLHF. The CDR3 DNA is TGTGCCAGCAGCCAAGTAAGGGCTAGCTCCTATAATTCACCCCTCCACTTT.

V and J are TRBV6-5 and TRBJ2-3; D is perhaps TRBD1 (6 bases). The CDR3 is made up of 13 amino acids. The V end lost 7 bases, the J end lost 3 bases, and 11 bases lay between the germline ends. CDR1 is MNHEY and CDR2 is SVGAGI in the germline V gene. This chain's CDR3 is CASMLQGTDTQYF. DNA for the CDR3: TGTGCCAGCATGCTACAGGGAACAGATACGCAGTATTTT.

This clone was seen only once. V is TRBV5-8 and J is TRBJ1-5, with D uncertain. The CDR3 extends over 16 amino acids. Trimming removed 0 bases from V and 3 bases from J, with 13 bases in between. CDR1 is SGHTS, CDR2 YDEGEE, per germline. CDR3 loop: CASSLDSGRLNQPQHF. The CDR3, as DNA: TGTGCCAGCAGCTTGGATTCAGGCAGACTCAATCAGCCCCAGCATTTT.

The chain joins TRBV27 to TRBJ1-2; D may be TRBD1 (5 bases). The CDR3 length is 16 residues. V was shortened by 5 bases and J by 4 bases, with 20 bases between the two germline ends. Germline-derived CDR1 and CDR2 are MNHEY and SMNVEV (reference sequence). The CDR3 nucleotides are TGTGCCAGCAGTCCATTGGGAACAGGAGCCGGCTATGGCTACACCTTC. It specifies CASSPLGTGAGYGYTF.

This clone was seen a handful of times. The chain links TRBV6-4 to TRBJ2-3, with 9 nucleotides matching TRBD1. Germline lookup yields CDR1 MRHNA and CDR2 SNTAGT. V was clipped by 6 bases and J by 5 bases; unmatched bases: 6. The CDR3 has 14 amino acids. The DNA for the CDR3 is TGTGCCAGCAGCCGGGACAGGGAACTAGATACGCAGTATTTT. Its protein is CASSRDRELDTQYF.

Comments on this clone: One junction end disagrees with the germline gene, perhaps due to a read error. The rearrangement uses TRBV24-1 and TRBJ2-7; TRBD1 is a possible D gene (6 bases). Per germline, CDR1 KGHDR and CDR2 SFDVKD. The CDR3 has 12 amino acids. The chain's CDR3 is CPAGGSWVEQYF. CDR3 coding DNA: TGCCCGGCTGGGGGCTCTTGGGTCGAGCAGTACTTC.

V gene TRBV5-4 combines with J gene TRBJ1-1; D call uncertain. The germline gives CDR1 SGHNT, CDR2 YYREEE (reference sequence). The CDR3 spans 15 residues. The germline V and J ends were trimmed by 4 bases and 0 bases, with 13 bases remaining between them. CDR3 residues: CASSGRTGMNTEAFF. CDR3 in DNA: TGTGCCAGCAGCGGGCGGACGGGCATGAACACTGAAGCTTTCTTT.

V usage is TRBV7-9 and J usage is TRBJ2-3, with D maybe TRBD1 (6 bases). Germline values: CDR1 SEHNR, CDR2 FQNEAQ (reference sequence). The CDR3 has 18 residues. Trimming took off 2 bases at V and 6 bases at J, with 24 bases between the two ends. CDR3 DNA: TGTGCCAGCAGCTTACAACCTGGGGGACACACGCAGAGGGATACGCAGTATTTT. Protein product: CASSLQPGGHTQRDTQYF.

This clone was observed a few times. The chain links TRBV14 to TRBJ1-1; D remains unclear. CDR1 SGHDN and CDR2 FVKESK come from the germline V gene. CDR3 length: 13 residues. The V end lost 3 bases, the J end lost 7 bases, and 12 bases lay between the germline ends. CDR3 sequence reads: CASSHLRTDEAFF. CDR3 in DNA: TGTGCCAGCAGCCACTTAAGGACGGATGAAGCTTTCTTT. The entire variable domain, with the rest obtained from reference TRBV14 and TRBJ1-1, is as follows: EAGVTQFPSHSVIEKGQTVTLRCDPISGHDNLYWYRRVMGKEIKFLLHFVKESKQDESGMPNNRFLAERTGGTYSTLKVQPAELEDSGVYFCASSHLRTDEAFFGQGTRLTVV.